Sequencing of this T cell receptor beta chain was carried out in a study of T-cell reconstitution after alpha-beta-depleted transplantation in children. Preparation of the TCRbeta library was carried out with unique molecular identifiers. TCRdb re-called the PCR reads with MiXCR, one entry per CDR3 protein. The profile shows approximately 300,000 distinct CDR3 sequences, nearly 8% of them singletons. The CDR3 contains 13 residues. Germline lookup yields CDR1 SQVTM and CDR2 ANQGSEA. Trimming took off 3 bases at V and 4 bases at J, with 10 bases between the two ends. General study findings and limits: The origin of high day-60 TCRbeta diversity in some patients lay in surviving recipient T cells and thymic progenitors. Reports say that about two months after transplant, the alpha-beta T cells came out of several hundred graft clones that had expanded. T-cell numbers and diversity one year post-transplant derived largely from freshly generated T cells.

This clonotype occurred many times. The antigen remains undetermined. V is TRBV29-1 and J is TRBJ1-5; no firm D call. The source material was peripheral blood, sampled 360 days after TCRalphabeta/CD19-depleted stem cell transplant. This TCR came from a female patient aged 2 to 10 who had a stem cell transplant for Fanconi anemia, so the T cells may come from the graft donor. This CDR3 is CSVEEQPNQPQHF. The CDR3, as DNA: TGCAGCGTTGAGGAGCAGCCGAATCAGCCCCAGCATTTT.